Following are 8 T cell receptor beta chains from one sample sequenced in a study of blood T cell repertoires in COVID-19. Clones were sequenced by immunoSEQ multiplex PCR, and TCRdb holds only the in-frame ones, with some missing. The sample lists roughly 300,000 clones, roughly 91% occurring once. Material: PBMCs or T cells enriched from blood (not recorded which). These receptors originate from a middle-aged woman with acute COVID-19.

This clone appeared a single time. The chain combines TRBV7-6 with TRBJ1-3; the match to TRBD1 covers 7 bases. Germline V CDR1 and CDR2: SGHVS, FNYEAQ. V shed 5 bases and J 7 bases; nucleotides not matched to a gene: 11. This CDR3 comprises 15 residues. The CDR3 loop is CASSDWTGEGNTIYF. CDR3 coding DNA: TGTGCCAGCAGCGATTGGACAGGCGAGGGCAACACCATATATTTT.

V gene TRBV7-2 combines with J gene TRBJ1-6; TRBD1 matches at 10 bases. Germline-derived CDR1 and CDR2 are SGHTA and FQGNSA. V shed 6 bases and J 7 bases; nucleotides not matched to a gene: 6. This CDR3 has 15 amino acids. Written as DNA, the CDR3 is TGTGCCAGCAGGGGACAGGGGCTTTCGAATTCACCCCTCCACTTT. This codes for CASRGQGLSNSPLHF.

J is TRBJ1-2 and V is TRBV6-5, with TRBD1 matching over 9 bases. J lost 4 bases, V lost 4 bases, and 7 bases had no gene match. This CDR3 comprises 15 residues. The V gene's germline CDR1 is MNHEY and CDR2 SVGAGI. CDR3 DNA sequence: TGTGCCAGCAGTTCCACAGGGGGCGCGGGCTATGGCTACACCTTC. Its protein product is CASSSTGGAGYGYTF.

This chain connects TRBV12-3 or TRBV12-4 to TRBJ2-7; TRBD1 matches 9 bases. Germline trimming cut 8 bases from V and 5 bases from J; bases unmatched to any gene: 7. The length of the CDR3 is 13 residues. The CDR3 sequence: CASGTGSMNEQYF. The DNA for the CDR3 is TGTGCCAGCGGGACAGGGTCTATGAACGAGCAGTACTTC.

There are a few counts of this clone. The chain carries TRBV4-1 and TRBJ1-5, with D possibly being TRBD1 (5 bases). Deletions cut 0 bases from V and 5 bases from J, with 14 bases between. The germline V gene has CDR1 MGHRA and CDR2 YSYEKL. CDR3 length: 16 amino acids. CDR3 amino acids: CASSQDPGRDDQPQHF. The CDR3 region has the DNA TGCGCCAGCAGCCAAGATCCTGGCAGGGATGATCAGCCCCAGCATTTT.

This clone has a handful of counts. The chain uses TRBV6-2 or TRBV6-3 and TRBJ2-6, with TRBD2 identical over 8 bases. Per germline, CDR1 MNHEY and CDR2 SVGEGT. V shed 4 bases, J shed 1 base, and the junction held 9 bases outside the gene matches. This CDR3 has 18 amino acids. This CDR3 is CASSSLGRGTSGANVLTF. The CDR3 DNA sequence: TGTGCCAGCAGTTCACTCGGGAGGGGAACTTCTGGGGCCAACGTCCTGACTTTC.

The rearrangement joins TRBV27 to TRBJ1-1; D is perhaps TRBD1 (6 bases). CDR1 and CDR2 from the germline V gene are MNHEY and SMNVEV (reference sequence). CDR3 length: 14 amino acids. V was pared by 6 bases and J by 1 base, with 12 bases between. As DNA, the CDR3 is TGTGCCAGCAGGACCGGGACACAGAACACTGAAGCTTTCTTT. As protein: CASRTGTQNTEAFF.

The V call is TRBV6-5, the J call TRBJ1-1; TRBD1 agrees at 7 bases. The CDR3 has 16 amino acids. Germline loops: CDR1 MNHEY, CDR2 SVGAGI. J gave up 1 base and V 2 bases, and 7 bases lay outside the gene matches. CDR3 DNA: TGTGCCAGCAGTTACACATCGACAGGGTCGAACACTGAAGCTTTCTTT. Residues: CASSYTSTGSNTEAFF.